This T cell receptor (beta chain) was sequenced during a study of T cell responses to AZD1222 COVID-19 vaccine. The study pooled second doses at about 4 or about 12 weeks. From germline, CDR1 is GTSNPN and CDR2 SVGIG (reference sequence). V was trimmed by 4 bases and J by 0 bases, leaving 16 bases between them. This CDR3 comprises 15 residues. This clone was counted a single time. Its antigen is unknown. Findings and limits, study-wide: Among the donors, most were white British and more were female, and clonal diversity was possibly underestimated.

The data were produced by immunoSEQ multiplex PCR, yet TCRdb's version contains in-frame clones alone and is incomplete. The data show about 120,000 clones, around 87% seen once. The chain combines TRBV30 with TRBJ2-7; D is uncertain. The material was peripheral blood, obtained 28 days after the second AZD1222 dose. The TCR originated in an adult who received the AZD1222 COVID-19 vaccine. CDR3 in amino acids: CAWTPWTESSYEQYF. CDR3 coding DNA: TGTGCCTGGACCCCTTGGACGGAGAGCTCCTACGAGCAGTACTTC.